The rows below give T cell receptor beta chains drawn from one sample of a study of T cells in Graves' hyperthyroidism and ophthalmopathy. TCRdb analysed the multiplex PCR reads with MiXCR anew, one entry per CDR3 protein. There are 550,000 to 700,000 distinct CDR3 sequences in the sample; roughly 14% occur only once, and over 3.5% lies in the top ten. Specimen: blood. The receptor set was obtained from a woman in her 40s with Graves' ophthalmopathy. Both conserved end residues are part of each CDR3. A D gene is named only where the DNA matches it firmly. Size is stated for part of the rows, as once, few or many counts, or as a class when the clone is expanded.

j_call	d_call	clone_size	v_call	cdr3_aa	cdr3_nt
TRBJ2-2	TRBD1	few	TRBV28	CASSSQGRTGFNTGELFF	TGTGCCAGCAGCTCTCAGGGGAGGACAGGGTTTAATACCGGGGAGCTGTTTTTT
TRBJ2-7	-	-	TRBV19	CASSKFGEGYEQYF	TGTGCCAGTAGTAAGTTTGGCGAAGGCTACGAGCAGTACTTC
TRBJ2-2	-	-	TRBV7-2	CASSSQGGVGELFF	TGTGCCAGCAGCTCACAGGGGGGGGTCGGGGAGCTGTTTTTT
TRBJ1-6	-	-	TRBV12-3/TRBV12-4	CASSFIGGNSPLHF	TGTGCCAGCAGTTTTATCGGGGGAAATTCACCCCTCCACTTT
TRBJ2-7	-	many	TRBV19	CASSARGGVDSYEQYF	TGTGCCAGTAGTGCCCGGGGTGGGGTAGACTCCTACGAGCAGTACTTC
TRBJ1-2	-	many	TRBV10-3	CAISDAGPESYGYTF	TGTGCCATCAGTGATGCCGGCCCGGAATCCTATGGCTACACCTTC
TRBJ1-2	TRBD1	-	TRBV7-3	CASSFAGGYNYGYTF	TGTGCCAGCAGCTTCGCAGGGGGGTATAACTATGGCTACACCTTC
TRBJ1-6	-	-	TRBV7-2	CASSLEAQANSPLHF	TGTGCCAGCAGCTTAGAAGCGCAAGCTAATTCACCCCTCCACTTT
TRBJ1-1	TRBD1	many	TRBV19	CASSYRDRGYYTEAFF	TGTGCCAGTAGTTACCGGGACAGAGGCTATTACACTGAAGCTTTCTTT
TRBJ2-5	-	many	TRBV10-2	CASQESRGETQYF	TGCGCCAGCCAGGAATCGAGGGGGGAGACCCAGTACTTC
TRBJ2-7	TRBD1	many	TRBV28	CASSWGIDRGQGEQYF	TGTGCCAGCAGTTGGGGGATAGACAGGGGGCAGGGCGAGCAGTACTTC
TRBJ2-1	-	few	TRBV30	CAWSVNRNPYNEQFF	TGTGCCTGGAGTGTAAACAGGAACCCCTACAATGAGCAGTTCTTC
TRBJ1-2	-	many	TRBV7-9	CASSLNGVYGYTF	TGTGCCAGCAGCTTAAACGGGGTATATGGCTACACCTTC
TRBJ2-5	TRBD1	-	TRBV28	CASSSPGQEAETQYF	TGTGCCAGCAGTTCCCCGGGACAGGAAGCGGAGACCCAGTACTTC
TRBJ1-2	-	-	TRBV19	CASSIDSLNYGYTF	TGTGCCAGTAGTATTGATTCTCTTAACTATGGCTACACCTTC
TRBJ1-1	TRBD1	-	TRBV28	CASSIRTGRNTEAFF	TGTGCCAGTAGTATACGGACAGGGAGAAACACTGAAGCTTTCTTT
TRBJ2-7	TRBD1	many	TRBV29-1	CSVEVRDRDYEQYF	TGCAGCGTTGAAGTGAGAGACAGGGACTACGAGCAGTACTTC
TRBJ2-2	-	-	TRBV28	CASTNLGTLVAGELFF	TGTGCCAGCACCAATCTCGGGACACTCGTGGCCGGGGAGCTGTTTTTT
TRBJ1-1	-	many	TRBV20-1	CSARSPRGTEAFF	TGCAGTGCTAGATCCCCACGGGGCACTGAAGCTTTCTTT
TRBJ2-3	TRBD2	many	TRBV11-2	CASSWGLAGTSTDTQYF	TGTGCCAGCAGCTGGGGGCTAGCGGGTACTAGCACAGATACGCAGTATTTT
TRBJ2-5	-	many	TRBV20-1	CSALGRIQETQYF	TGCAGTGCTTTAGGACGAATCCAAGAGACCCAGTACTTC
TRBJ2-2	TRBD2	many	TRBV12-5	CASGSGLADGELFF	TGTGCTAGTGGTTCGGGACTAGCGGACGGGGAGCTGTTTTTT
TRBJ2-7	-	many	TRBV7-2	CASSLALGRPYEQYF	TGTGCCAGCAGCTTAGCGTTAGGCAGACCCTACGAGCAGTACTTC
TRBJ2-7	TRBD1	many	TRBV27	CASSLGGQGTYEQYF	TGTGCCAGCAGTTTAGGGGGACAGGGAACCTACGAGCAGTACTTC
TRBJ2-7	-	many	TRBV2	CASTSSPYPSYEQYF	TGTGCCAGCACTTCTAGCCCTTACCCATCCTACGAGCAGTACTTC
TRBJ2-7	TRBD1	many	TRBV7-8	CASSWAPGQSSYEQYF	TGTGCCAGCAGCTGGGCACCGGGACAGTCCTCCTACGAGCAGTACTTC
TRBJ2-7	TRBD2	-	TRBV5-1	CASSPGTSSHEQYF	TGCGCCAGCAGCCCCGGGACTAGCTCCCACGAGCAGTACTTC
TRBJ2-3	-	-	TRBV9	CASSVEPHPGGADTQYF	TGTGCCAGCAGCGTAGAGCCCCACCCCGGGGGCGCAGATACGCAGTATTTT
TRBJ2-7	-	few	TRBV11-2	CASSHSISYEQYF	TGTGCCAGCAGCCACAGTATTTCCTACGAGCAGTACTTC
TRBJ1-5	TRBD1	-	TRBV27	CASSLFYRWGQGAMIQPQHF	TGTGCCAGCAGTTTATTTTACAGGTGGGGACAGGGGGCTATGATTCAGCCCCAGCATTTT
TRBJ2-5	-	many	TRBV12-3/TRBV12-4	CASSLLALEGETQYF	TGTGCCAGCAGTTTACTAGCTTTGGAGGGGGAGACCCAGTACTTC
TRBJ2-2	TRBD2	many	TRBV12-3/TRBV12-4	CASTGGLGLATGELFF	TGTGCCAGCACCGGAGGACTAGGGTTAGCCACCGGGGAGCTGTTTTTT
TRBJ2-3	-	-	TRBV19	CASSRQRSTDTQYF	TGTGCCAGTAGTCGACAGCGGAGCACAGATACGCAGTATTTT
TRBJ2-7	TRBD2	many	TRBV6-5	CASSYSGLAGVQYF	TGTGCCAGCAGTTACTCAGGACTAGCGGGAGTGCAGTACTTC
TRBJ1-2	-	-	TRBV28	CASSLWSGAYGYTF	TGTGCCAGCAGTTTATGGTCGGGAGCCTATGGCTACACCTTC
TRBJ2-7	-	many	TRBV20-1	CSASGPIYEQYF	TGCAGTGCTTCCGGGCCTATCTACGAGCAGTACTTC
TRBJ2-5	TRBD2	many	TRBV6-2/TRBV6-3	CASSAVGTSVSMGQETQYF	TGTGCCAGCAGCGCAGTCGGGACTAGCGTCTCAATGGGGCAAGAGACCCAGTACTTC
TRBJ2-7	-	few	TRBV20-1	CSARDTRDGYEQYF	TGCAGTGCTAGAGATACACGGGACGGCTACGAGCAGTACTTC
TRBJ2-1	-	-	TRBV24-1	CATEIGNEQFF	TGTGCCACCGAGATCGGCAATGAGCAGTTCTTC
TRBJ2-7	-	many	TRBV19	CASSPPGLDEQYF	TGTGCCAGTAGTCCCCCCGGCCTGGACGAGCAGTACTTC
TRBJ2-5	-	-	TRBV7-8	CASSLAKFGETQYF	TGTGCCAGCAGCTTAGCGAAGTTTGGAGAGACCCAGTACTTC
TRBJ1-1	TRBD1	many	TRBV12-5	CASGLSTGSPTEAFF	TGTGCTAGTGGTTTGTCGACAGGGAGTCCCACTGAAGCTTTCTTT
TRBJ1-1	-	-	TRBV12-3/TRBV12-4	CASRRTEGATEAFF	TGTGCCAGCAGGAGGACAGAGGGTGCTACTGAAGCTTTCTTT
TRBJ2-5	-	many	TRBV20-1	CSASGTLGFQETQYF	TGCAGTGCTAGCGGGACACTGGGGTTCCAAGAGACCCAGTACTTC
TRBJ1-1	-	few	TRBV4-1	CASSQEGGLVTEAFF	TGCGCCAGCAGCCAAGAAGGGGGGCTCGTCACTGAAGCTTTCTTT
TRBJ1-2	-	many	TRBV20-1	CSASPDTYGYTF	TGCAGTGCTAGCCCGGACACCTATGGCTACACCTTC
TRBJ2-2	-	many	TRBV6-2/TRBV6-3	CASRTPSGTGELFF	TGTGCCAGCAGAACCCCCTCCGGCACCGGGGAGCTGTTTTTT
TRBJ1-2	TRBD1	-	TRBV6-2/TRBV6-3	CASSPGQGSYTF	TGTGCCAGCAGTCCCGGACAGGGGAGCTACACCTTC
TRBJ2-5	-	many	TRBV20-1	CSAHGGGKETQYF	TGCAGTGCTCATGGAGGGGGCAAAGAGACCCAGTACTTC
TRBJ1-2	-	many	TRBV28	CASKTRGRNNGYTF	TGTGCCAGCAAAACCAGGGGAAGGAATAATGGCTACACCTTC
TRBJ2-2	-	few	TRBV6-5	CASTRDRTTAGELFF	TGTGCCAGCACGAGGGACCGAACCACGGCCGGGGAGCTGTTTTTT
TRBJ2-7	TRBD1	many	TRBV12-3/TRBV12-4	CASSLSGQGYEQYF	TGTGCCAGCAGCTTATCGGGACAGGGGTACGAGCAGTACTTC
TRBJ2-5	-	-	TRBV12-3/TRBV12-4	CASSPRPLETQYF	TGTGCCAGCAGTCCCCGACCCCTAGAGACCCAGTACTTC
TRBJ2-7	TRBD2	many	TRBV6-2/TRBV6-3	CARKRERIAYEQYF	TGTGCCCGTAAGCGGGAGAGGATCGCCTACGAGCAGTACTTC
TRBJ1-2	-	many	TRBV12-3/TRBV12-4	CASSLSLYGYTF	TGTGCCAGCAGCCTTTCACTCTATGGCTACACCTTC